Here is one TCR beta chain with its context. The participants were between about 18 and 90 years old and came from some 23 US areas. Researchers sorted participants into cohorts using their self-reported clinical history. CDR3 size: 15 residues. Trimming removed 0 bases at V and 7 bases at J, with 12 bases between. Germline values: CDR1 MNHEY, CDR2 SVGAGI. This specimen comes from a study of blood T cell repertoires in COVID-19. Study in general: Researchers got acute and convalescent COVID-19 samples from the United States, Italy and Spain.

TCRdb keeps only in-frame clones here, not all; method: immunoSEQ multiplex PCR. The sample yields under 200,000 clones, roughly 88% seen once. The chain carries TRBV6-5 and TRBJ1-4; no reliable D call. This receptor was obtained from a middle-aged man with acute COVID-19. Sequencing was carried out using PBMCs or T cells enriched from blood (not recorded which). DNA of the CDR3: TGTGCCAGCAGTTACTCAGCGGGGTCGGGTGAAAAACTGTTTTTT. Translated, it gives CASSYSAGSGEKLFF.